This entry lists 32 T cell receptor beta chains sequenced from one sample in a study of cytomegalovirus exposure and HLA in healthy donors. Primers included in the PCR were 60 Vbeta and 13 Jbeta primers. Produced via immunoSEQ multiplex PCR; TCRdb's table is partial and in-frame only. The table lists tens of thousands of clones, roughly 80% of them singletons, with 6.2% in the top ten. Material for sequencing was PBMCs. These TCRs come from a woman between 45 and 60 years old in good health and CMV-seropositive.

The rearrangement uses TRBV19 and TRBJ2-1; TRBD2 aligns across 11 bases. With 7 bases clipped from V and 4 bases from J, the junction kept 6 bases outside the gene matches. Per the germline V gene, CDR1 is LNHDA and CDR2 is SQIVND (reference sequence). The length of the CDR3 is 15 residues. CDR3 DNA: TGTGCCAGTACCCTACTAGCGGGAGCATACAATGAGCAGTTCTTC. Its translation is CASTLLAGAYNEQFF.

The V call is TRBV13, the J call TRBJ1-2; D is possibly TRBD1 (6 bases). CDR1 is PRHDT and CDR2 is FYEKMQ in the germline V gene (reference sequence). The V end lost 5 bases, the J end lost 8 bases, and 15 bases lay between the germline ends. The CDR3 runs 13 residues. The CDR3 nucleotides are TGTGCCAGCAGCCTAGAGACAGGTGAGGGCTACACCTTC. Translation: CASSLETGEGYTF.

The genes are TRBV27 and TRBJ2-1; 11 bases are shared with TRBD2. The germline gives CDR1 MNHEY, CDR2 SMNVEV (reference sequence). The V gene end was trimmed by 4 bases and the J gene end by 4 bases; junction bases not matched to a gene: 3. The CDR3 has 15 amino acids. The CDR3 protein is CASSSRTSGYNEQFF. The CDR3 bases are TGTGCCAGCAGTTCACGGACTAGCGGGTACAATGAGCAGTTCTTC.

CDR3 nucleotides: TGTGCCAGCAGCTTCGTGGACAGGGTATCCAATGAGCAGTTCTTC. Its translation: CASSFVDRVSNEQFF. The chain has TRBV7-9 and TRBJ2-1; 8 bases match TRBD1. V shed 3 bases, J shed 6 bases, and the junction held 7 bases outside the gene matches. Germline V lookup: CDR1 SEHNR, CDR2 FQNEAQ (reference sequence). The CDR3 totals 15 residues.

This clone was found many times. V gene TRBV5-1 combines with J gene TRBJ2-6; D may be TRBD1 (5 bases). The CDR3 spans 19 residues. The germline V gene encodes CDR1 SGHRS and CDR2 YFSETQ. Trimming took off 6 bases at V and 0 bases at J, with 22 bases between the two ends. The CDR3 loop reads CASNMGTRVVDSGANVLTF. DNA of the CDR3: TGCGCCAGCAATATGGGAACCAGGGTTGTAGACTCTGGGGCCAACGTCCTGACTTTC.

This clone was seen only a few times. One junction end disagrees with the germline gene, perhaps due to a read error. J is TRBJ1-2 and V is TRBV10-3, with a tentative D call TRBD1 (6 bases). Germline V gives CDR1 ENHRY, CDR2 SYGVKD. This CDR3 has 14 residues. Written as DNA, the CDR3 is TGTGCCAGCAGTGAGCGGGGGGCCAGCTATGGCTACACCTTC. This sequence encodes CASSERGASYGYTF.

The rearrangement joins TRBV5-1 to TRBJ2-3, with 9 bases identical to TRBD2. The trim removed 0 bases at V and 3 bases at J, leaving 5 bases unmatched. This CDR3 is 16 amino acids long. Germline CDR1 SGHRS, CDR2 YFSETQ. The CDR3 sequence: CASSLGSGGSTDTQYF. The CDR3, as DNA: TGCGCCAGCAGCTTGGGGAGCGGGGGGTCGACAGATACGCAGTATTTT.

This clone was seen a handful of times. J is TRBJ2-3 and V is TRBV5-8, with a weak D call TRBD1 (5 bases). The CDR3 consists of 16 residues. V lost 0 bases and J lost 7, with 18 bases in between. Germline CDR1 is SGHTS and CDR2 is YDEGEE. In nucleotides, the CDR3 is TGTGCCAGCAGCTTGGCCGGGCAGGGCACAGTCTATACGCAGTATTTT. Its translation: CASSLAGQGTVYTQYF. The complete variable domain, with remaining parts taken from reference TRBV5-8 and TRBJ2-3, reads EAGVTQSPTHLIKTRGQQATLRCSPISGHTSVYWYQQALGLGLQFLLWYDEGEERNRGNFPPRFSGRQFPNYSSELNVNALELEDSALYLCASSLAGQGTVYTQYFGPGTRLTVL.

The rearrangement joins TRBV18 to TRBJ1-1; D unresolved. CDR1 and CDR2 (germline): KGHSH, LQKENI. The CDR3 is made up of 13 amino acids. Trimming took off 6 bases at V and 3 bases at J, with 11 bases between the two ends. In DNA form, the CDR3 reads TGTGCCAGCTCGTCCAAATCGGACACTGAAGCTTTCTTT. It specifies CASSSKSDTEAFF.

V gene TRBV29-1 combines with J gene TRBJ2-5, with 7 positions matching TRBD1. V dropped 0 bases and J dropped 4; count of bases not matched to a gene: 5. The CDR3 is made up of 14 amino acids. Germline V gene sequence: CDR1 SQVTM, CDR2 ANQGSEA. CDR3 coding DNA: TGCAGCGTTGAAGAAGGGGGCCTTGGAGAGACCCAGTACTTC. It specifies CSVEEGGLGETQYF.

J is TRBJ1-1 and V is TRBV28, with D unresolved. The CDR3 length is 13 residues. V lost 6 bases and J 7 bases, leaving 15 bases between the germline ends. Germline V gives CDR1 MDHEN, CDR2 SYDVKM. The CDR3 nucleotides read TGTGCCAGCAGAAACGAGGGAGCCCTTGAAGCTTTCTTT. Translation: CASRNEGALEAFF.

The V call is TRBV6-5, the J call TRBJ1-1; 7 nucleotides align to TRBD1. V lost 6 bases and J lost 1; bases outside the gene matches: 5. This CDR3 has 14 amino acids. The germline V gene has CDR1 MNHEY and CDR2 SVGAGI. The CDR3 DNA reads as TGTGCCAGCAGCCCCAGACAGGGGAACACTGAAGCTTTCTTT. Protein product: CASSPRQGNTEAFF.

The chain links TRBV28 to TRBJ2-7, with 10 bases lining up with TRBD1. J gave up 3 bases and V 11 bases, and 7 bases lay outside the gene matches. The germline V gene has CDR1 MDHEN and CDR2 SYDVKM. The CDR3 covers 13 residues. CDR3 residues: CAALRDRGYEQYF. Written as DNA, the CDR3 is TGTGCCGCACTCCGGGACAGGGGCTACGAGCAGTACTTC.

The V call is TRBV5-1, the J call TRBJ2-5; TRBD1 is a possible D gene (5 bases). The germline V gene encodes CDR1 SGHRS and CDR2 YFSETQ. The CDR3 sequence is 14 residues long. V lost 0 bases to trimming and J lost 2 bases, with 8 bases between them. The CDR3 reads CASSLGQLQETQYF. DNA for the CDR3: TGCGCCAGCAGCTTGGGACAGCTACAAGAGACCCAGTACTTC.

This clone appeared a few times. The junction shows a germline mismatch at one end, possibly a read error. V gene TRBV7-7 combines with J gene TRBJ2-5, with TRBD1 matching over 7 bases. This CDR3 has 14 amino acids. Germline V gives CDR1 SSHAT, CDR2 FNYEAQ (reference sequence). The CDR3 sequence is CASSSTGAVETQYF. CDR3 bases: TGTGCTAGCAGCTCCACAGGGGCTGTTGAGACCCAGTACTTC.

This chain links TRBV10-3 with TRBJ2-1; D is possibly TRBD1 (6 bases). Germline CDR1 reads ENHRY; CDR2 reads SYGVKD. V was shortened by 10 bases and J by 3 bases, with 10 bases between the two germline ends. This CDR3 contains 12 residues. CDR3: CATTDSYNEQFF. The CDR3 nucleotides read TGTGCCACGACGGACAGCTACAATGAGCAGTTCTTC.

This chain links TRBV2 with TRBJ2-2; D might be TRBD2 (5 bases). The V end lost 7 bases, the J end lost 2 bases, and 14 bases lay between the germline ends. The V gene's germline CDR1 is SNHLY and CDR2 FYNNEI. The CDR3 consists of 15 residues. The CDR3 coding sequence is TGTGCCAGCAACCCTACCAGCGGAAACACCGGGGAGCTGTTTTTT. It specifies CASNPTSGNTGELFF.

V usage is TRBV21-1 and J usage is TRBJ1-1; TRBD1, the D gene given by the table, was not confirmed from the DNA. TRBV21-1 constitutes a pseudogene. The CDR3 is 16 amino acids. The CDR3 spells CASTPGQHIMNTEAFF. The CDR3 nucleotides read TGTGCCAGCACCCCGGGACAGCATATCATGAACACTGAAGCTTTCTTT.

The chain has TRBV4-1 and TRBJ2-3; D ambiguous. Germline CDR1 and CDR2: MGHRA and YSYEKL. V lost 1 base to trimming and J lost 0 bases, with 11 bases between them. The CDR3 runs to 16 residues. The CDR3 loop is CASSQGFAASTDTQYF. The CDR3 nucleotides read TGCGCCAGCAGCCAAGGCTTCGCGGCTAGCACAGATACGCAGTATTTT.

The rearrangement joins TRBV7-8 to TRBJ2-7, with D possibly TRBD2 on 5 matching bases. Germline V gene lookup returns CDR1 SGHVS and CDR2 FQNEAQ. Deletions cut 5 bases from V and 7 bases from J, with 18 bases between. The CDR3 length is 14 residues. CDR3 nucleotide sequence: TGTGCCAGCAGCCCTGACTATACGTTTAGGGAGCAGTACTTC. Amino acids: CASSPDYTFREQYF.

J is TRBJ2-5 and V is TRBV29-1, with D possibly matching TRBD2 (6 bases). The J call may be in error: the DNA end matches TRBJ2-7 better. Germline assignment: CDR1 SQVTM and CDR2 ANQGSEA. The CDR3 has 18 residues. CDR3 region: CSVDPRDDQRWAYYEQYF. The CDR3 DNA reads TGCAGCGTTGACCCGCGGGACGACCAACGTTGGGCCTACTACGAGCAGTACTTC.

The rearrangement uses TRBV9 and TRBJ2-5; D perhaps matches TRBD1 (6 bases). The length of the CDR3 is 15 residues. V dropped 4 bases and J dropped 2 bases, with 15 bases sitting between them. From germline, CDR1 is SGDLS and CDR2 YYNGEE. The CDR3: CASSPRGRGQETQYF. In DNA form, the CDR3 reads TGTGCCAGCAGCCCCCGGGGCAGGGGACAAGAGACCCAGTACTTC.

This clone was seen a few times. The chain is built from TRBV19 and TRBJ1-1; 10 nucleotides match TRBD1. CDR1 and CDR2 (germline): LNHDA, SQIVND (reference sequence). The CDR3 has 15 residues. V shed 3 bases and J 8 bases; nucleotides not matched to a gene: 9. The CDR3 spells CASSMVGQGLLEAFF. CDR3 DNA: TGTGCCAGTAGTATGGTGGGACAGGGGCTCCTGGAAGCTTTCTTT.

Note on this clone: Other DNA variants within this sample encode the same CDR3. The V gene is TRBV28, the J gene TRBJ2-6; a possible D gene is TRBD2 (5 bases). Trimming took off 4 bases at V and 3 bases at J, with 13 bases between the two ends. The germline gives CDR1 MDHEN, CDR2 SYDVKM. The CDR3 is made up of 16 amino acids. In DNA, the CDR3 is TGTGCCAGCAGTTCACCCGGCCGGGATGGGGCCAACGTCCTGACTTTC. As protein: CASSSPGRDGANVLTF.

The chain recombines TRBV6-5 with TRBJ1-5; D is perhaps TRBD1 (6 bases). This CDR3 contains 15 residues. Germline V gives CDR1 MNHEY, CDR2 SVGAGI. With 5 bases removed from V and 3 bases from J, the gap between germline ends came to 14 bases. The DNA of the CDR3 is TGTGCCAGCAGTATCTCCGGGACACTCAATCAGCCCCAGCATTTT. Translating it yields CASSISGTLNQPQHF.

The chain recombines TRBV7-8 with TRBJ1-1; D is undetermined. Germline assignment: CDR1 SGHVS and CDR2 FQNEAQ. Trimming pared 0 bases from V and 1 base from J, leaving 12 bases between. CDR3 length: 16 amino acids. The DNA for the CDR3 is TGTGCCAGCAGCTTAGCCACGCGTAGTGGGAACACTGAAGCTTTCTTT. Translated, it gives CASSLATRSGNTEAFF.

The rearrangement links TRBV6-6 to TRBJ1-1; possible D gene TRBD1, 5 bases. The CDR3 is made up of 14 amino acids. Germline V gene sequence: CDR1 MNHNY, CDR2 SVGAGI (reference sequence). Trimming removed 2 bases from V and 4 bases from J, with 11 bases in between. CDR3 nucleotide sequence: TGTGCCAGCAGTTACCGGACGGACACCACTGAAGCTTTCTTT. It specifies CASSYRTDTTEAFF.

The chain uses TRBV5-6 and TRBJ1-5, with no clear D. The CDR3 is 15 residues long. V dropped 0 bases and J dropped 0 bases, with 7 bases sitting between them. Germline-derived CDR1 and CDR2 are SGHDT and YYEEEE. CDR3 protein: CASSLAGDSNQPQHF. CDR3 DNA sequence: TGTGCCAGCAGCTTGGCCGGGGATAGCAATCAGCCCCAGCATTTT.

The rearrangement joins TRBV29-1 to TRBJ2-5, with 10 nucleotides matching TRBD2. With the DNA end fitting TRBJ2-7 better, the J assignment may be wrong. The germline CDR1 and CDR2 sequences are SQVTM and ANQGSEA. CDR3 length equals 14 residues. In DNA, the CDR3 is TGCAGCGTTGAAGGCTCTAGCGGGAGTTACGAGCAGTACTTC. This gives the protein CSVEGSSGSYEQYF.

This clone was counted a single time. Sequence at one end of the junction differs from germline and may be a read error. This chain connects TRBV19 to TRBJ2-6; D is perhaps TRBD1 (6 bases). Germline V lookup: CDR1 LNHDA, CDR2 SQIVND (reference sequence). This CDR3 comprises 20 residues. The CDR3 DNA reads as TGTGCCAGTAGCCTCGTCTTCGGACAGCGCCAATTCTCTGGGGCCAACATCCTGACTTTC. Its translation: CASSLVFGQRQFSGANILTF.

This clone was seen only once. This chain uses TRBV2 with TRBJ2-7; D possibly corresponds to TRBD1 (5 bases). V was pared by 8 bases and J by 0 bases, with 11 bases between. In germline, CDR1 is SNHLY, CDR2 FYNNEI. This CDR3 is built from 13 residues. CDR3 region: CASYDSASYEQYF. As DNA, the CDR3 is TGTGCCAGCTACGACAGTGCCTCCTACGAGCAGTACTTC.

The gene calls are TRBV4-1 and TRBJ1-5; 8 bases agree with TRBD1. Unmatched junction bases numbered 5, after V lost 1 base and J lost 6 bases. CDR3 length equals 15 residues. Germline CDR1 reads MGHRA; CDR2 reads YSYEKL. CDR3 amino acids: CASSQAGGAGQPQHF. The CDR3 DNA reads as TGCGCCAGCAGCCAAGCAGGGGGCGCGGGTCAGCCCCAGCATTTT.